This paragraph reports one TCR beta chain. Its antigen is as yet unknown. The sample is drawn from a study of graft-versus-host responses after intestinal transplantation. Study at large: Among the recipients, all got anti-thymocyte globulin induction and then tacrolimus and steroids for about 3 years.

TCRdb keeps only in-frame clones here, not all; method: immunoSEQ multiplex PCR. The sample consists of 84,000 or so clones, around 90% of them appearing once. The ends were cut back, 2 bases at V and 7 bases at J, with 11 bases in the middle. Looked up from germline, CDR1 is SGHTA and CDR2 is FQGNSA. This CDR3 region has 14 residues. V usage is TRBV7-2 and J usage is TRBJ2-2; D possibly matches TRBD1 or TRBD2 (5 bases each). Sequencing was performed on unstimulated CD4+ T cells sorted from spleen or lymph node cells, taken before intestinal transplant. The receptor was derived from a human donor who received an intestinal transplant. In DNA, the CDR3 is TGTGCCAGCAGCTTACAGGGACCGCGCGGGGAGCTGTTTTTT. Translated: CASSLQGPRGELFF.